This T cell receptor (beta chain) was recovered during a study of neurological immune-mediated disorders. TCRdb itself ran the 5' RACE reads through MiXCR, one entry per CDR3 protein. The data show approximately 40,000 distinct CDR3 sequences, 20% to 25% seen once. This clonotype was recorded at least ten times. V was clipped by 2 bases and J by 5 bases, with 18 bases between them. The germline V gene encodes CDR1 KGHSH and CDR2 LQKENI. The CDR3 has 16 residues. Stated time point: technical triplicate 3. This clonotype originated in a man aged 55-75 years with HTLV-1-associated myelopathy (HAM/TSP). The gene calls are TRBV18 and TRBJ1-1; perhaps TRBD1 as D (6 bases). The sequenced sample consisted of PBMCs. The CDR3 protein is CASSPSVGTGRTEAFF. The CDR3 region has the DNA TGTGCCAGCTCACCAAGCGTTGGAACAGGGAGGACTGAAGCTTTCTTT.